This T cell receptor (beta chain) was recorded in a study of cytotoxic CD8 clonotypes in ibrutinib-treated CLL. Study-level findings and limits: Treatment saw public clonotypes, which were uncommon, either contract or stay stable. While tracking circulating CD8+ T-cell counts, baseline clonality exceeded that of age-matched healthy donors.

About this clone: What it recognizes is unknown.

Germline V CDR1 and CDR2: SGHVS, FNYEAQ. V was pared by 1 base and J by 6 bases, with 19 bases between. The CDR3 extends over 16 amino acids. Measured with immunoSEQ multiplex PCR; TCRdb has only the in-frame clones, and not every one. The table lists under 300,000 clones, 60% to 75% of them singletons, with 15% to 19% in the top ten. This chain links TRBV7-6 with TRBJ2-7; no reliable D call. This sequence originates from a human donor with chronic lymphocytic leukemia. The sequenced sample was PBMCs, obtained after 24 months of ibrutinib treatment. The CDR3 loop reads CASSLGGSLGRSEQYF. CDR3 DNA: TGTGCCAGCAGCTTAGGAGGCTCTCTGGGAAGAAGCGAGCAGTACTTC.